What follows are 6 T cell receptor beta chains derived from one specimen sequenced in a study of T cells in Graves' hyperthyroidism and ophthalmopathy. Using RNA transcripts as the source, TCR beta CDR3 regions were amplified. HTBI primers were the set used in a first-round RT-PCR of the TCR CDR3. From the multiplex PCR reads, TCRdb called clonotypes with MiXCR, one entry per CDR3 protein. The sample gives just over 550,000 distinct CDR3 sequences, 46% of which show up once; 8.2% is in the top ten. The sequencing input was peripheral blood or thyroid tissue (not recorded which). These receptors were taken from a woman aged 18-35 years with Graves' hyperthyroidism.

As DNA, the CDR3 is TGTGCCAGCAGTCCCATCGGGGTGGCAGCGCATAGCAATCAGCCCCAGCATTTT. Encoded protein: CASSPIGVAAHSNQPQHF. The rearrangement uses TRBV2 and TRBJ1-5; D remains unclear. Looked up from germline, CDR1 is SNHLY and CDR2 is FYNNEI. V gave up 5 bases and J gave up 0 bases, with 20 bases separating them. The CDR3 sequence is 18 residues long.

V usage is TRBV2 and J usage is TRBJ1-1; the match to TRBD1 covers 9 bases. The CDR3 totals 13 residues. V lost 6 bases to trimming and J lost 11 bases; unmatched junction nucleotides: 10. Germline V gives CDR1 SNHLY, CDR2 FYNNEI. This CDR3 reads CASRGQGELVAFF. CDR3 nucleotides: TGTGCCAGCAGGGGACAGGGTGAACTCGTTGCTTTCTTT.

The chain recombines TRBV6-6 with TRBJ1-1, with 8 bases lining up with TRBD1. CDR3 size: 19 residues. Germline loops: CDR1 MNHNY, CDR2 SVGAGI (reference sequence). J gave up 5 bases and V 2 bases, and 19 bases lay outside the gene matches. The CDR3 coding sequence is TGTGCCAGCAGTTACAACCAGGGGGCCCTAACAGGGTTGGTAACTGAAGCTTTCTTT. Amino acid sequence: CASSYNQGALTGLVTEAFF.

This chain links TRBV6-6 with TRBJ2-7, with D perhaps TRBD2 (6 bases). CDR3 length: 13 amino acids. Germline CDR1 reads MNHNY; CDR2 reads SVGAGI (reference sequence). V shed 4 bases and J shed 6 bases, with 13 bases lying between them. The CDR3 nucleotides read TGTGCCAGCAGTTGGGTGGCGGGGAGCGAGCAGTACTTC. Protein: CASSWVAGSEQYF.

This clonotype was seen ten or more times. V usage is TRBV24-1 and J usage is TRBJ1-1; D is unresolved. Trimming removed 3 bases at V and 9 bases at J, with 16 bases between. The germline CDR1 and CDR2 sequences are KGHDR and SFDVKD. The CDR3 runs to 14 residues. This CDR3 reads CATSDPARNGKAFF. The CDR3 DNA follows: TGTGCCACCAGTGATCCCGCCAGGAACGGGAAAGCTTTCTTT.

The chain links TRBV9 to TRBJ2-5; tentatively, D is TRBD1 or TRBD2 (5 bases each). CDR1 is SGDLS, CDR2 YYNGEE, per germline. V was pared by 5 bases and J by 2 bases, with 10 bases between. This CDR3 contains 13 residues. CDR3 protein: CASSEGPQETQYF. The CDR3 coding sequence is TGTGCCAGCAGTGAGGGACCTCAAGAGACCCAGTACTTC.